Here is one T cell receptor (beta chain) with its context. Antigen specificity is unknown. The same CDR3 can be traced to other DNA sequences in this sample. The entry originates in a study of beta chain features in type 1 diabetes. Study-level information: The number of sorted cells examined across all samples was around 110 million. General study results and limits: In comparison with healthy donors, patients had naive, central memory and Treg TCRB repertoires that appeared more similar. Any HLA effect on TCRB rearrangement was left unresolved by small sub-analyses.

CD4+ naive, central memory, regulatory and stem cell-like memory cells were sorted via CD45RO/CCR7/CD25/CD127/CD95/CD27. The germline CDR1 and CDR2 sequences are SGHTA and FQGNSA. The V and J ends lost 1 base and 0 bases respectively, with 7 bases between them. The CDR3 is 14 amino acids. TCRB transcripts that were expressed got sequenced, as all of the isolated RNA had been reverse transcribed. Sequenced by immunoSEQ multiplex PCR; TCRdb stores in-frame clones only, minus some. The top ten hold 0.023% of the sample, which has 860,000 or so clones, roughly 17% seen once. J is TRBJ2-7 and V is TRBV7-2; D unclear. This TCR derives from a woman under 30 in good health. The sequenced sample consisted of naive CD4+ T cells from blood. The CDR3 loop is CASSLGRGSYEQYF. The CDR3 region has the DNA TGTGCCAGCAGCTTAGGTCGCGGCTCCTACGAGCAGTACTTC. Looking up the rest from reference TRBV7-2 and TRBJ2-7 gives the full variable domain: GAGVSQSPSNKVTEKGKDVELRCDPISGHTALYWYRQSLGQGLEFLIYFQGNSAPDKSGLPSDRFSAERTGGSVSTLTIQRTQQEDSAVYLCASSLGRGSYEQYFGPGTRLTVT.